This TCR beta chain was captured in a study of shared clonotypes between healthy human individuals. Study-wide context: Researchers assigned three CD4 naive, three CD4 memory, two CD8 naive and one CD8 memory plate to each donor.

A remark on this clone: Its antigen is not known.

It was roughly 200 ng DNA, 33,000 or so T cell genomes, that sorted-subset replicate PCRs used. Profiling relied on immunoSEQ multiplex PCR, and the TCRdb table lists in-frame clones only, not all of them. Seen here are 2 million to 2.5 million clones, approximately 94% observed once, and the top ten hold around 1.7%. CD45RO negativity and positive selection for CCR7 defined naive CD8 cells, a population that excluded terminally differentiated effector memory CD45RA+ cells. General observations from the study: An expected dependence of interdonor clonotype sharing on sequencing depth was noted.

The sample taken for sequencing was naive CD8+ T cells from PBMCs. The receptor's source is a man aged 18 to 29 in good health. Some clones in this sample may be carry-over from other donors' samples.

DNA for the CDR3: TGTGCCAGTGAGAGTAGCGGGACCACAGGCGAGCAGTACTTC. Translation gives CASESSGTTGEQYF. This chain links TRBV19 with TRBJ2-7; 8 positions agree with TRBD2. The CDR3 covers 14 residues. Germline-derived CDR1 and CDR2 are LNHDA and SQIVND (reference sequence). The V gene end was trimmed by 8 bases and the J gene end by 6 bases; junction bases not matched to a gene: 12.